This TCR beta chain came from a study of blood T cells in healthy people across ages. Details on this clonotype: What it recognizes is unknown.

Then a second PCR, running roughly 7 to 11 cycles, was carried out with a sample-barcoded 5' primer and a J-beta primer mix. Every sample returned 2.5 million or more CDR3-containing paired-end reads. TCRdb analysed the 5' RACE reads with MiXCR anew, one entry per CDR3 protein. The profile shows 780,000 or so distinct CDR3 sequences, more than 50% of them singletons. Study-level results: The percentage of naive T cells correlated strongly with TCR beta diversity. Donor CMV status, an unknown factor, possibly confounded changes in expanded clonotypes.

The CDR3 runs to 13 residues. Germline V gene data show CDR1 as MGHDK and CDR2 as SYGVNS. The ends were cut back, 7 bases at V and 1 base at J, with 10 bases in the middle. The origin of this receptor is a man between 35 and 55 years old in good health. The chain employs TRBV25-1 and TRBJ1-1; D gene unclear. Sequencing was done on a sample of blood. The CDR3 DNA reads TGTGCCAGCATAAAAGGAGGGAACACTGAAGCTTTCTTT. Protein: CASIKGGNTEAFF.